A selection of T cell receptor beta chains follows, all from one sample in a study of patients and donors after allogeneic stem cell transplantation. One entry per CDR3 protein results from TCRdb running MiXCR on the RT-PCR reads. The repertoire includes roughly 140,000 distinct CDR3 sequences, about 40% of them detected once, and about 50% sits in the top ten. Sample: blood, either unsorted or a sorted T cell fraction (not recorded which). The receptors originated from a human donor who was either an allogeneic HSCT recipient or a stem cell or donor lymphocyte infusion donor (not recorded which). It is not recorded whose cells these are; they may come from a transplant donor. CDR3s include the opening cysteine and the closing phenylalanine or tryptophan. Each record gives: D gene, clone size, V gene, J gene, CDR3 protein, CDR3 DNA. The D gene is left open where the match is weak. Where a row states a size, it is once, few, many or the class of an expanded clone; other rows omit it.

>TRBD1|few|TRBV28|TRBJ1-6
CASSRSGIGTANSPLHF
TGTGCCAGCAGCCGCAGTGGAATAGGGACAGCCAATTCACCCCTCCACTTT
>.|.|TRBV4-3|TRBJ1-1
CASSLHEAGRAFF
TGCGCCAGCAGCCTCCATGAGGCCGGGCGGGCTTTCTTT
>.|.|TRBV10-3|TRBJ1-2
CAISVDRGIYGYTF
TGTGCCATCAGTGTTGACAGAGGAATCTATGGCTACACCTTC
>.|few|TRBV12-3/TRBV12-4|TRBJ1-5
CASSLGGFSNQPQHF
TGTGCCAGCAGTTTGGGCGGGTTTAGCAATCAGCCCCAGCATTTT
>.|.|TRBV12-3/TRBV12-4|TRBJ1-2
CASSLEKGFYGYTF
TGTGCCAGCAGTTTAGAGAAGGGCTTCTATGGCTACACCTTC
>.|few|TRBV6-2/TRBV6-3|TRBJ1-5
CASSYGTHSNQPQHF
TGTGCCAGCAGTTACGGGACTCATAGCAATCAGCCCCAGCATTTT
>.|few|TRBV7-8|TRBJ1-6
CASSLGPPRAEYIHF
TGTGCCAGCAGCTTAGGCCCCCCCAGGGCCGAGTATATCCACTTT
>.|.|TRBV7-9|TRBJ1-3
CVSSFDRPGNTIYF
TGTGTCAGCAGCTTTGACCGCCCTGGAAACACCATATATTTT
>.|.|TRBV25-1|TRBJ1-1
CASSEQENTEAFF
TGTGCCAGCAGTGAACAAGAGAACACTGAAGCTTTCTTT
>.|.|TRBV6-2/TRBV6-3|TRBJ1-1
CASSYVSVNTEAFF
TGTGCCAGCAGTTACGTGTCAGTGAACACTGAAGCTTTCTTT
>.|.|TRBV9|TRBJ2-5
CASSDRIAQTQYF
TGTGCCAGCAGCGACCGAATAGCGCAGACCCAGTACTTC
>.|.|TRBV7-2|TRBJ1-1
CASSLAPGRYTEAFF
TGTGCCAGCAGCTTAGCTCCAGGGAGGTACACTGAAGCTTTCTTT
>.|.|TRBV27|TRBJ1-3
CASTPHPGPTGGNTIYF
TGTGCCAGCACTCCCCACCCCGGGCCTACGGGAGGAAACACCATATATTTT
>.|few|TRBV5-1|TRBJ1-1
CASSLVNRFEAFF
TGCGCCAGCAGCTTGGTTAACAGGTTTGAAGCTTTCTTT
>.|.|TRBV12-3/TRBV12-4|TRBJ2-2
CASSFWRGTFTGELFF
TGTGCCAGCAGTTTCTGGCGGGGAACCTTCACCGGGGAGCTGTTTTTT
>.|.|TRBV28|TRBJ1-6
CASRPTGSSYNSPLHF
TGTGCCAGCAGGCCAACAGGGTCCTCCTATAATTCACCCCTCCACTTT
>.|.|TRBV9|TRBJ2-2
CASRRNTGELFF
TGTGCCAGCCGGCGGAACACCGGGGAGCTGTTTTTT
>TRBD2|.|TRBV6-5|TRBJ2-1
CASSRTSENYNEQFF
TGTGCCAGCAGCCGGACTAGCGAAAACTACAATGAGCAGTTCTTC